What follows are 7 T cell receptor beta chains derived from one specimen sequenced in a study of T cells after yellow fever vaccination. TCRdb analysed the 5' RACE reads with MiXCR anew, one entry per CDR3 protein. Here the sample spans hundreds of thousands of distinct CDR3 sequences, 12% being singletons. Source: PBMCs, taken on the day of the yellow fever booster vaccination. The receptor set was obtained from a man younger than 45 who received the YFV17D yellow fever vaccine.

This clonotype has a handful of counts. V usage is TRBV18 and J usage is TRBJ2-2, with TRBD2 as a possible D gene (6 bases). Germline-derived CDR1 and CDR2 are KGHSH and LQKENI. V gave up 1 base and J gave up 4 bases, with 16 bases separating them. The CDR3 loop spans 17 amino acids. CDR3 sequence (DNA): TGTGCCAGCTCACCACTTTCCGCTCCCGGGGGCACCGGGGAGCTGTTTTTT. It translates to CASSPLSAPGGTGELFF.

The gene calls are TRBV27 and TRBJ2-5; no firm D call. The CDR3 has 14 amino acids. Trimming took off 6 bases at V and 0 bases at J, with 11 bases between the two ends. Germline lookup yields CDR1 MNHEY and CDR2 SMNVEV (reference sequence). The CDR3 bases are TGTGCCAGCAGCCGAACTCGTCACCAAGAGACCCAGTACTTC. It is translated as CASSRTRHQETQYF.

V and J are TRBV6-1 and TRBJ1-2, with 8 nucleotides matching TRBD1. The germline V gene encodes CDR1 MNHNS and CDR2 SASEGT. After removal of 0 bases from V and 8 bases from J, the junction contained 11 bases not matched to a gene. The CDR3 is 16 residues long. Written as DNA, the CDR3 is TGTGCCAGCAGTGAAGCGATGGACAGGGCCTTCGGGGGCTACACCTTC. It yields the protein CASSEAMDRAFGGYTF.

This clonotype was seen more than once but under ten times. The chain links TRBV24-1 to TRBJ2-2, with 7 bases fitting TRBD2. Germline CDR1 reads KGHDR; CDR2 reads SFDVKD. The V segment lost 9 bases and the J segment 4 bases; nucleotides outside the gene matches: 4. This CDR3 is built from 13 residues. For the CDR3, the DNA is TGTGCCACCGGGACTATCGGCACCGGGGAGCTGTTTTTT. Encoded protein: CATGTIGTGELFF.

V and J are TRBV5-1 and TRBJ2-1; TRBD2 matches 15 bases. The CDR3 covers 19 residues. Germline assignment: CDR1 SGHRS and CDR2 YFSETQ. The junction had 15 bases not matched to a gene; V was cut back by 4 bases and J by 7 bases. The CDR3 nucleotides are TGCGCCAGCAGCAATCCGGGACTAGCGGGAGGCCGAGTGAGAAATGAGCAGTTCTTC. It codes for CASSNPGLAGGRVRNEQFF.

V is TRBV7-2 and J is TRBJ2-1; D might be TRBD1 (5 bases). Between the trimmed V and J ends, which lost 5 bases and 10 bases, there was a span of 15 bases. This CDR3 has 13 residues. Germline values: CDR1 SGHTA, CDR2 FQGNSA. CDR3 nucleotides: TGTGCCAGCAGCCCAATCCGGACACCCGAGCAGTTCTTC. Its translation: CASSPIRTPEQFF.

This clonotype was seen many times. The chain uses TRBV12-3 or TRBV12-4 and TRBJ2-3; D call uncertain. V dropped 5 bases and J dropped 6 bases, with 12 bases sitting between them. The CDR3 totals 13 residues. The CDR3 reads CASSPPTRDTQYF. The CDR3 nucleotides are TGTGCCAGCAGTCCTCCTACACGTGATACGCAGTATTTT.